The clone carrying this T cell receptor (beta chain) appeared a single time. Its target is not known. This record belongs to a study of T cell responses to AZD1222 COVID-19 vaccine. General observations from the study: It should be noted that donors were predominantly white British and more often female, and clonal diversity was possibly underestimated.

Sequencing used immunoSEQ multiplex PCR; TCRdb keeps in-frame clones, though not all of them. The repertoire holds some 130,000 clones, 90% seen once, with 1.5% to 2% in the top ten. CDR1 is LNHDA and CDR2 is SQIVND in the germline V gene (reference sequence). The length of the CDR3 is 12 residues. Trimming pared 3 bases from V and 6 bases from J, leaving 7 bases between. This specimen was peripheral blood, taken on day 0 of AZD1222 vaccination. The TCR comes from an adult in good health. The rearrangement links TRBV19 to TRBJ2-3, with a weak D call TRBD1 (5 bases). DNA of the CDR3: TGTGCCAGTAGTATCTGGGGCGATACGCAGTATTTT. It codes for CASSIWGDTQYF.